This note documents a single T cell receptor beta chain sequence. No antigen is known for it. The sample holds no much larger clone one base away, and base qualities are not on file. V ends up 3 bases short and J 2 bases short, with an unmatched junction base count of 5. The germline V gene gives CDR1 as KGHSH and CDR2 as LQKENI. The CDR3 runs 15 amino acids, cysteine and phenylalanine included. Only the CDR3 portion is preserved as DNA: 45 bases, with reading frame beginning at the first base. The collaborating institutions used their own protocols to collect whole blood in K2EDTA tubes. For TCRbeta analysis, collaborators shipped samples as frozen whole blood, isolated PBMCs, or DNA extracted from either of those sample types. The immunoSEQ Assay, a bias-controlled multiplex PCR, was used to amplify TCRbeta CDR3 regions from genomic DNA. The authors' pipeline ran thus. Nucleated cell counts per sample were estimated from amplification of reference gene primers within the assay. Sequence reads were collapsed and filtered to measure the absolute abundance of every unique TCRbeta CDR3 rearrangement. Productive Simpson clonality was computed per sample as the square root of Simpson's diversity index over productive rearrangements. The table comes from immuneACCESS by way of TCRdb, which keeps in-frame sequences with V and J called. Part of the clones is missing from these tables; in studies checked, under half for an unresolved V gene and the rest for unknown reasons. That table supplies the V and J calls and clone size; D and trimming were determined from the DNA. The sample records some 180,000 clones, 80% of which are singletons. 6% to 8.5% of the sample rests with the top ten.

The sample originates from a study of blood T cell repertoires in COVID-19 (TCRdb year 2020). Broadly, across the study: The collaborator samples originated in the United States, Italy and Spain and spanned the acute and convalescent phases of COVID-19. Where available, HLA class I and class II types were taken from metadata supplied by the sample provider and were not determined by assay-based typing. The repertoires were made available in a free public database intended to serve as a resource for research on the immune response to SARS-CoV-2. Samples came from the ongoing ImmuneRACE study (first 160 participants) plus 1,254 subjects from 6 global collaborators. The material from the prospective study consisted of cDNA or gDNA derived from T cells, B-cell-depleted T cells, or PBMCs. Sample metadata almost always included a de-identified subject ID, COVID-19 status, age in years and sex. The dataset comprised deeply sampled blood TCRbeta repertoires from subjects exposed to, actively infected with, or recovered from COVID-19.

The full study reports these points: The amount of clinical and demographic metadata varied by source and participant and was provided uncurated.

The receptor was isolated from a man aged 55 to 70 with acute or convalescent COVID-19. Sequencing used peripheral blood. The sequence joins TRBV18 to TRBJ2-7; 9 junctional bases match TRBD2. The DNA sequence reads TGTGCCAGCTCACCGCTGACTAGCGGCACCTACGAGCAGTACTTC. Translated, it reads CASSPLTSGTYEQYF.